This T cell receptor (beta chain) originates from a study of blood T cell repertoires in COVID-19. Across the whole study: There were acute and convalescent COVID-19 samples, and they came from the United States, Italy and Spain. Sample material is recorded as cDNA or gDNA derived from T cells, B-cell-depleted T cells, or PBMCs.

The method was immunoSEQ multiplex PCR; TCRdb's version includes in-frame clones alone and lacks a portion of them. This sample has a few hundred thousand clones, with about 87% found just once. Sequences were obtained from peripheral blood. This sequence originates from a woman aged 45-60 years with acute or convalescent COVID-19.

The CDR3 region is CASSVGGGPSTDTQYF. The DNA for the CDR3 is TGTGCCAGCAGCGTAGGAGGGGGCCCAAGCACAGATACGCAGTATTTT. The V gene is TRBV9, the J gene TRBJ2-3, with 7 bases aligning to TRBD1. CDR3 size: 16 residues. The V gene's germline CDR1 is SGDLS and CDR2 YYNGEE. V lost 0 bases and J lost 0; bases outside the gene matches: 4.